Sequencing of this TCR beta chain was carried out in a study of regulatory T cells in long-lasting Graves disease (dated by TCRdb to 2020 to 2022). Regarding the study in general: In the newly diagnosed Graves' disease group, patients had been taking antithyroid drugs for less than 3 months. Peripheral blood TCR sequencing and RNA sequencing compared persistent Graves' disease patients with newly diagnosed Graves' disease patients. The study took place in China and was registered as a clinical trial. TCR sequencing covered about 13 persistent and approximately 20 newly diagnosed Graves' disease patients, some 33 samples in total. The paper's findings and limits, for the study overall: The study examined only peripheral blood because the primary lesion, thyroid tissue, could not be accessed. Only the TCR beta chain was sequenced and analyzed. Preferential use of TRBV28, TRBJ1-2 and TRBJ2-5 was observed in persistent disease, whereas TRBV20-1 and TRBJ2-1 were favored in newly diagnosed disease. Lower TCR Shannon entropy and fewer highly expanded clones were observed in persistent Graves' disease patients than in newly diagnosed patients, which suggested clonal expansion. The small sample size was acknowledged by the authors as a limitation that may reduce accuracy. A larger number of public clonotypes was shared among persistent patients (approximately 2,500) than among newly diagnosed patients (about 990).

The germline V gene (reference sequence) gives CDR1 as PRHDT and CDR2 as FYEKMQ. Trimming takes 5 bases from V and 6 bases from J, and the germline ends sit 16 bases apart. The CDR3, cysteine through phenylalanine, is 14 amino acids long. Just CDR3 DNA is preserved here, 42 bases in frame from base 1. The time point label, read with the paper, signifies: newly diagnosed GD, antithyroid drugs for less than 3 months. For both TCR sequencing and RNA sequencing, RNA was extracted from PBMCs using TRIzol. Graves' disease was diagnosed according to American Thyroid Association guidelines. The patients came from an endocrinology department in Xi'an, China. Each patient gave approximately 10 milliliters of peripheral blood, collected in an EDTA anticoagulant tube. Ficoll Paque Plus density gradient separation was used to isolate PBMCs, and no additional T cell sorting was done. RNA quality was checked with an Agilent 2100 Bioanalyzer and agarose gel, and concentration with a NanoDrop 2000.

This clonotype was recorded at least ten times. It has no known antigen specificity. There are no base qualities to consult, and no much larger clone falls within one base. Library preparation used multiplex PCR. Data came from an Illumina HiSeq 4000. TCR beta libraries were built with iRepertoire HTBI primers and Arm-PCR amplification of CDR3 regions. Before sequencing, the PCR products went through gel purification. The paper's data handling went like this. Across samples, 60 to 70 TRBV and 13 to 15 TRBJ segments were identified and used for gene usage analysis of CDR3 amino acid clonotypes. Filtered high-quality paired reads were merged into contigs using COPE and FqMerger. BLAST was used to align contigs to IMGT TRBV, TRBD and TRBJ reference genes, and CDR3 was defined according to IMGT. Any clonotype with a frequency above 0.1% was classified as a highly expanded clone. Shannon entropy was used to measure repertoire diversity, and the Gini coefficient was used to measure V-J evenness. A clonotype was considered public if more than one individual shared it. TCRdb reworked the public reads: Q25 trimming with fastp, MiXCR clone assembly, productive beta chains retained. Every distinct CDR3 protein forms one entry, paired with its most common genes and DNA. These V and J calls rely on TCRdb rather than the paper's analysis. Within this sample are under 700,000 distinct CDR3 sequences, with about 15% of them counted one time only. Clones ranked in the top ten supply 25% of the sample.

The same sample was also studied in work on T cells in Graves' hyperthyroidism and ophthalmopathy. That second report states: Graves' hyperthyroidism was defined as stable when no progression to ophthalmopathy occurred over 18 months of follow-up. Hyperthyroidism patients were newly diagnosed, with disease duration under 2 months, and aged 18 to 65 years. Exclusion was applied to patients with uncontrolled infections, other autoimmune diseases, pregnancy or lactation. Diagnoses were established on the basis of clinical symptoms, serum thyroxine and TRAb, thyroid ultrasound, and orbital computed tomography. The first round of RT-PCR for the TCR CDR3 was performed with the HTBI primer set and the Qiagen OneStep RT-PCR kit. Most expanded thyroid clonotypes (frequency above 0.001) were also detected in blood, suggesting blood repertoires may reflect thyroid immune responses. In cross-validation, a model built on a 13 V-J signature told ophthalmopathy apart from stable hyperthyroidism with 85% to 90% sensitivity and approximately 81% specificity, and in testing the same model reached 80%/75%. In validation, the model predicted progression to ophthalmopathy a median of about 6 months before onset, with over 55% sensitivity and around 76% specificity. To identify distinguishing TCR V-J signatures, a discovery cohort of some 99 patients was used, comprising some 43 with Graves' ophthalmopathy and roughly 60 with stable Graves' hyperthyroidism. Whether ophthalmopathy could be predicted prospectively was tested in an independent validation cohort made up of fewer than 20 hyperthyroidism patients plus 17 patients who later progressed to ophthalmopathy. The roughly 94 discovery patients were randomly split 7:3 into training and test sets. In more than 5 Graves' hyperthyroidism patients, the study also compared T-cell repertoires from thyroid tissue with T-cell repertoires from blood. Once sampling was done, hyperthyroidism patients were given methimazole at a starting dose of 30 mg daily, whereas ophthalmopathy patients were given high-dose intravenous methylprednisolone. Libraries were constructed in a second round of multiplex PCR, after which size selection and purification were carried out. Sequencing of the libraries was done on an Illumina HiSeq2000 using paired-end 100 bp reads. SOAPnuke was used to process the raw data, removing reads that contained adapters or uncalled bases, had a mean Phred below 15, or lacked an exact match to the constant primer or identifier. High-quality paired reads were merged using COPE v1.2.5, and each unique nucleotide sequence was defined as a clonotype. MiTCR v1.1 was used to align the clonotypes against IMGT TRBV, TRBD and TRBJ reference segments. Analysis was restricted to V-J combinations with a frequency above 0.0001, which covered about 99% of repertoires. The TCS score was defined as the ratio of F50 (clonal expansion) to E x V (chaos), calculated using BLOSUM62-based TCRdist between CDR3 peptides within each V-J. Welch's t-statistics and random forest reduced around 520 V-J features to around 14, which were used in a naive Bayes classifier (R e1071). No statistical method was used to fix the sample size in advance, and group allocation was not hidden from the investigators. The paper reports TCR Vbeta CDR3 sequencing of roughly 140 peripheral blood samples: around 45 ophthalmopathy, approximately 74 hyperthyroidism and some 17 progressor patients.

The sequence came from a woman aged 35-65 years with Graves disease. Donor details come from another sample of the same person, matched by shared clones. Recombination linked TRBV13 to TRBJ1-1; a weak D assignment points to TRBD1 (5 bases agree). Sequencing was performed on peripheral blood mononuclear cells (PBMCs), taken at new diagnosis, from a patient treated with antithyroid drugs. The CDR3 region: CASSPGGTGPEAFF. The nucleotides are TGTGCCAGCAGCCCTGGGGGGACGGGTCCTGAAGCTTTCTTT.